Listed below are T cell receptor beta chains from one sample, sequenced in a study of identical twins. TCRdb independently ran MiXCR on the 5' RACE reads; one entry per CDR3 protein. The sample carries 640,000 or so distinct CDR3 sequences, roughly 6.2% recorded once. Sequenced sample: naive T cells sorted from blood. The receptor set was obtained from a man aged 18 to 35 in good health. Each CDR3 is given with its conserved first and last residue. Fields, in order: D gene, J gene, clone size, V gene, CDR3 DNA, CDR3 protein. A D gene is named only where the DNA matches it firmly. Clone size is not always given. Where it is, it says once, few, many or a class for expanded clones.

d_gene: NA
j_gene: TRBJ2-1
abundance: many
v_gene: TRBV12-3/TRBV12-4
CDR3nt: TGTGCCAGCAGTTTGGAGGATGGAGAGCAGTTCTTC
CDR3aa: CASSLEDGEQFF

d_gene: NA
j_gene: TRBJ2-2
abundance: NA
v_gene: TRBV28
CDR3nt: TGTGCCAGCAGGGACGGTACGAACACCGGGGAGCTGTTTTTT
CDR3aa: CASRDGTNTGELFF

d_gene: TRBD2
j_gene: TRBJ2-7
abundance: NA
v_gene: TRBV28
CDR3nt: TGTGCCAGCAGTTGGGGGGGACGGCGAACCGGGACGCGGACCTACGAGCAGTACTTC
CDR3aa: CASSWGGRRTGTRTYEQYF

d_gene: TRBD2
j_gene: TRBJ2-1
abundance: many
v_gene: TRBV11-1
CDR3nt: TGTGCCAGCAGCTTAGGGAAGATAGCGGGGCTGGCGTACAATGAGCAGTTCTTC
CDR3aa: CASSLGKIAGLAYNEQFF

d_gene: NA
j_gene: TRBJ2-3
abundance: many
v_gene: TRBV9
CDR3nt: TGTGCCAGCAGCGTAGCGGGCGGGGCCACAGATACGCAGTATTTT
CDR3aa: CASSVAGGATDTQYF

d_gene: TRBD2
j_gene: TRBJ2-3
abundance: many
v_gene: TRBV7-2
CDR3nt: TGTGCCAGCAGCTCGACTGGGCGGGAGGACACAGATACGCAGTATTTT
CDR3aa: CASSSTGREDTDTQYF

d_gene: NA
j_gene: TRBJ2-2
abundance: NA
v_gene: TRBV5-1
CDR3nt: TGCGCCAGCAGCTTGTCGGCAGGGGATACCGGGGAGCTGTTTTTT
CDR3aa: CASSLSAGDTGELFF

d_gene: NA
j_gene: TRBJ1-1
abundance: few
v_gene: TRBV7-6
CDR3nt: TGTGCCAGCAGCCAGCTACAGGACACTGAAGCTTTCTTT
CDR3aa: CASSQLQDTEAFF

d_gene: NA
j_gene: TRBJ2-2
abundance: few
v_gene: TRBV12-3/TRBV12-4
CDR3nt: TGTGCCAGCAGTACCCTAGCGACCGGGGAGCTGTTTTTT
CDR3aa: CASSTLATGELFF

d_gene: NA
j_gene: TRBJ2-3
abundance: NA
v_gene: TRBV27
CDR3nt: TGTGCCAGCAGTTTATCACTAGATGTGGGGGATACGCAGTATTTT
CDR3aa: CASSLSLDVGDTQYF

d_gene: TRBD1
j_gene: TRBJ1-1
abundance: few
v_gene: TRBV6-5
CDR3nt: TGTGCCAGCAGATACAGGGGGCATATGAAGACTGAAGCTTTCTTT
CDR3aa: CASRYRGHMKTEAFF

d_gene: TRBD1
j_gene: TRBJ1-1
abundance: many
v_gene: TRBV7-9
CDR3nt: TGTGCCAGCAGCCCCCCTCGGACAGGGTTCACTGAAGCTTTCTTT
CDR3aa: CASSPPRTGFTEAFF

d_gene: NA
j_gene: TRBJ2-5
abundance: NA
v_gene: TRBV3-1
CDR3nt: TGTGCCAGCAGCGACAAGATGGGGGCACCCGAGACCCAGTACTTC
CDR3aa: CASSDKMGAPETQYF

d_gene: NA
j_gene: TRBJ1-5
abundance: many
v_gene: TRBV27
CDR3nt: TGTGCCAGCAGAAGGTCCCCGACGCGATATAGCAATCAGCCCCAGCATTTT
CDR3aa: CASRRSPTRYSNQPQHF

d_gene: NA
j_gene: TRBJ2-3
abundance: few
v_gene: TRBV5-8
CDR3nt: TGTGCCAGCAGCTTCCGGGGGGCCTCTAGCACAGATACGCAGTATTTT
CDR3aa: CASSFRGASSTDTQYF

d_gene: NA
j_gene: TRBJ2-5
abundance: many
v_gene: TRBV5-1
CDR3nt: TGCGCCAGCAGCTTGAGGATTAGCGGTGAGACCCAGTACTTC
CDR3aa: CASSLRISGETQYF

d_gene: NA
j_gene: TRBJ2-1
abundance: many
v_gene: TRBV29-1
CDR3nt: TGCAGCGGCAGGTTAGCGGTTGTTGGCAATGAGCAGTTCTTC
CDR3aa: CSGRLAVVGNEQFF

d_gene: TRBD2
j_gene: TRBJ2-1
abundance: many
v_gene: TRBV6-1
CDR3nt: TGTGCCAGCAGTAATAGCGGGGCCTCCTACAATGAGCAGTTCTTC
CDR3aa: CASSNSGASYNEQFF

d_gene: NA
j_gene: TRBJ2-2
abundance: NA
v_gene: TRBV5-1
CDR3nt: TGCGCCAGCAGCTTGGTATCCGGACCGGCGAACACCGGGGAGCTGTTTTTT
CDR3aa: CASSLVSGPANTGELFF

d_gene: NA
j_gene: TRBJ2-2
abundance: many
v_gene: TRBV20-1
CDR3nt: TGCAGTGCTAGAGATCTGGTGCGGACCGGGGAGCTGTTTTTT
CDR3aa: CSARDLVRTGELFF

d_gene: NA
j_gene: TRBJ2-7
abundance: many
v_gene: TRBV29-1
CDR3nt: TGCAGCGTTCTGGGCACTACCTACGAGCAGTACTTC
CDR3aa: CSVLGTTYEQYF

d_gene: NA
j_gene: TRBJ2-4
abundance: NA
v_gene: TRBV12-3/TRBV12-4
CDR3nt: TGTGCCAGCAGTTTAGCGCTCGGCAAGCGGGAGTACTTC
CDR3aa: CASSLALGKREYF

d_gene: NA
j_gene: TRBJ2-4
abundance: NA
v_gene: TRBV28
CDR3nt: TGTGCCAGCTTCGAAGGCGGAGGGGGCCCAGCCAAAAACATTCAGTACTTC
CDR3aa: CASFEGGGGPAKNIQYF

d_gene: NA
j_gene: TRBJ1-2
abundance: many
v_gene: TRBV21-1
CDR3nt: TGTGCCAGCAGCAACCGGGACAGGGGATGTCACACCTTC
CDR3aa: CASSNRDRGCHTF

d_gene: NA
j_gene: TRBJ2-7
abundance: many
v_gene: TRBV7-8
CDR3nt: TGTGCCAGCAGCTTAGGCCTGACAGTTACCTCCTACGAGCAGTACTTC
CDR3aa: CASSLGLTVTSYEQYF

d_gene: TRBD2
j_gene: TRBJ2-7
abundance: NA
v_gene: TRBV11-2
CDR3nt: TGTGCCAGCAGCTTAACTAGCGGGAAGAGTTACGAGCAGTACTTC
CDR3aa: CASSLTSGKSYEQYF

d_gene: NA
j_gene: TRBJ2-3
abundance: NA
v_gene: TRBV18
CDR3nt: TGTGCCAGCTCTCTCTGGGGCGGGACGACGAAGAGCACAGATACGCAGTATTTT
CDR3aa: CASSLWGGTTKSTDTQYF

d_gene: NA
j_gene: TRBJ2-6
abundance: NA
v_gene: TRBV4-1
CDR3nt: TGCGCCAGCAGCCCAGAGCCCGGGGCCAACGTCCTGACTTTC
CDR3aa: CASSPEPGANVLTF

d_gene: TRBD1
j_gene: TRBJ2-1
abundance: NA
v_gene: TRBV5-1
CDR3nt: TGCGCCAGCAGCTTGGCCGCCAGGGGGTCTGGCAATGAGCAGTTCTTC
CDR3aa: CASSLAARGSGNEQFF

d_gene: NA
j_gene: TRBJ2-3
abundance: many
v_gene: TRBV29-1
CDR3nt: TGCAGCGGACGGATTACCACAGATACGCAGTATTTT
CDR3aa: CSGRITTDTQYF

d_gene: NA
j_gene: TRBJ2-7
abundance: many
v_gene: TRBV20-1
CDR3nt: TGCAGCGGGCTAGCGATTAGCTCCTACGAGCAGTACTTC
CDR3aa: CSGLAISSYEQYF

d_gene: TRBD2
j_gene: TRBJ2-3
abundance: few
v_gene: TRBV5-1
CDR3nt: TGCGCCAGCAGCTCGCTTCTGACGGGAGGGCCAACAGATACGCAGTATTTT
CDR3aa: CASSSLLTGGPTDTQYF

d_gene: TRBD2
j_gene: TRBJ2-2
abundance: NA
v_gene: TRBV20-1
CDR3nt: TGCAGTGCTAGAGGGTTGGGAGATAGCGGGAGACCCGGGGAGCTGTTTTTT
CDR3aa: CSARGLGDSGRPGELFF

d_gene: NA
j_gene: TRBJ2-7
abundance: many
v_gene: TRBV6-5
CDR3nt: TGTGCCAGCAGTTACGCAGGGGCAGGGACTGAGCAGTACTTC
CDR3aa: CASSYAGAGTEQYF

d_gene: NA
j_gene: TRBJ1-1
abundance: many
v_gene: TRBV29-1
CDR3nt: TGCAGCGGTGTACAGATGAACACTGAAGCTTTCTTT
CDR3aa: CSGVQMNTEAFF

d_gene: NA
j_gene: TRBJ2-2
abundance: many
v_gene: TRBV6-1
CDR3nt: TGTGCCAGCAGTACCCCGTGGGAGGCCGGGGAGCTGTTTTTT
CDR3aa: CASSTPWEAGELFF

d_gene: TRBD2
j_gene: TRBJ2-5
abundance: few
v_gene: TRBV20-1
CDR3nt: TGCAGTGATGTGGAGGGAGGGGCAGAGACCCAGTACTTC
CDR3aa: CSDVEGGAETQYF

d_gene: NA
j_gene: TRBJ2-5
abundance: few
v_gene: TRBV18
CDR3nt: TGTGCCAGCTCACCACCCGAGGGATTAGCGGAGACCCAGTACTTC
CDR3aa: CASSPPEGLAETQYF

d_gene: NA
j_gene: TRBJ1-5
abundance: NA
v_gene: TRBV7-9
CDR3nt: TGTGCCAGCAGCGTCGGACAGTGTAACAATCAGCCCCAGCATTTT
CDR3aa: CASSVGQCNNQPQHF

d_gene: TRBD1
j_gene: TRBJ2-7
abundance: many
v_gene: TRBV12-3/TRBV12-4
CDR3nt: TGTGCCAGCAGCCTCCAGGGGGCCAAAGCCTACGAGCAGTACTTC
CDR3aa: CASSLQGAKAYEQYF

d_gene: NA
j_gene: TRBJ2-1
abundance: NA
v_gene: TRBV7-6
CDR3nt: TGTGCCAGCAGCTTAGATTCGGGGCCCTCCTACAATGAGCAGTTCTTC
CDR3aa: CASSLDSGPSYNEQFF

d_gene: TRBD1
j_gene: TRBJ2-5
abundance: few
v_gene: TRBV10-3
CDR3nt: TGTGCCATCAAGCCGGACAGGGGATACCAAGAGACCCAGTACTTC
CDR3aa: CAIKPDRGYQETQYF

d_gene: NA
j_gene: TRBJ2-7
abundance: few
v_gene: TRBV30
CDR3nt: TGTGCCTGGAGTATGGGCCTTGGGGAGCAGTACTTC
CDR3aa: CAWSMGLGEQYF

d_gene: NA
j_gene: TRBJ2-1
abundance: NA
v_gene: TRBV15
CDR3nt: TGTGCCACCAGCACGACTAGGACGAGCTCCTACAATGAGCAGTTCTTC
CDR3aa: CATSTTRTSSYNEQFF

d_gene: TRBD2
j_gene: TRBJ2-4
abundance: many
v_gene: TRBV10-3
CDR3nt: TGTGCCACCCGTGAGGAAGCGGGAAAAAACATTCAGTACTTC
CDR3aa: CATREEAGKNIQYF